This TCR beta chain was profiled in a study of cytomegalovirus exposure and HLA in healthy donors. The assay was immunoSEQ multiplex PCR, and TCRdb's table has in-frame clones only and misses some. This table has 200,000 to 250,000 clones, about nine tenths appearing once. In germline, CDR1 is MRHNA, CDR2 SNTAGT. V shed 2 bases and J 1 base; nucleotides not matched to a gene: 0. This CDR3 is 14 amino acids long. What was sequenced was PBMCs. The sequence derives from a woman younger than 30 in good health and CMV-seropositive. The gene calls are TRBV6-4 and TRBJ2-3; TRBD1 matches 7 bases. The CDR3 sequence: CASSDTGGTDTQYF. In nucleotides, the CDR3 is TGTGCCAGCAGTGACACAGGGGGCACAGATACGCAGTATTTT.